Following are 5 T cell receptor beta chains from one sample sequenced in a study of shared clonotypes between healthy human individuals. Here immunoSEQ multiplex PCR was the method, and the copy in TCRdb shows in-frame clones only, minus some. The table shows more than 2 million clones, with 90% to 95% occurring only once. Sequenced material: naive CD4+ T cells sorted from blood. Described subset: CD45RA+ positively selected. These receptor sequences come from a young man in good health.

This chain joins TRBV5-4 and TRBJ2-5, with 14 positions matching TRBD2. Trimming took 4 bases from V and 1 from J; bases not matched to a gene: 6. The length of the CDR3 is 17 residues. The germline CDR1 and CDR2 sequences are SGHNT and YYREEE (reference sequence). The CDR3 loop is CASSQGLAGVGQETQYF. The CDR3 bases are TGTGCCAGCAGCCAGGGACTAGCGGGAGTAGGCCAAGAGACCCAGTACTTC.

The V call is TRBV28, the J call TRBJ1-5, with D perhaps matching TRBD1 (5 bases). The CDR3 runs to 15 residues. The V and J ends lost 4 bases and 9 bases respectively, with 19 bases between them. Germline-derived CDR1 and CDR2 are MDHEN and SYDVKM. CDR3 DNA sequence: TGTGCCAGCAGTTCCTCCGGGACGGGCGGGCGGCCCCAGCATTTT. Residues: CASSSSGTGGRPQHF.

The rearrangement links TRBV19 to TRBJ2-4; the match to TRBD1 covers 8 bases. Per germline, CDR1 LNHDA and CDR2 SQIVND (reference sequence). The CDR3 extends over 13 amino acids. The trim removed 6 bases at V and 9 bases at J, leaving 7 bases unmatched. The CDR3 DNA reads as TGTGCCAGTAGCCGGACAGGGTCTAGCATTCAGTACTTC. It specifies CASSRTGSSIQYF.

V usage is TRBV7-2 and J usage is TRBJ1-4, with D hard to call. Trimming shortened V by 0 bases and J by 11 bases, and 19 bases separated the two germline ends. The CDR3 consists of 16 residues. The V gene's germline CDR1 is SGHTA and CDR2 FQGNSA. CDR3 nucleotides: TGTGCCAGCAGCTTAGCGCAGAATTTTGGTGAGGATAAACTGTTTTTT. This translates into CASSLAQNFGEDKLFF.

As to this clone: The sample has other DNA sequences that encode this CDR3 too. The V and J genes are TRBV28 and TRBJ1-2; D gene unclear. There are 14 residues in the CDR3. The V gene lost 2 bases and the J gene lost 0 bases, with 7 bases spanning the gap. Germline assignment: CDR1 MDHEN and CDR2 SYDVKM. In nucleotides, the CDR3 is TGTGCCAGCAGTTTAACACAACCTAACTATGGCTACACCTTC. This translates into CASSLTQPNYGYTF.